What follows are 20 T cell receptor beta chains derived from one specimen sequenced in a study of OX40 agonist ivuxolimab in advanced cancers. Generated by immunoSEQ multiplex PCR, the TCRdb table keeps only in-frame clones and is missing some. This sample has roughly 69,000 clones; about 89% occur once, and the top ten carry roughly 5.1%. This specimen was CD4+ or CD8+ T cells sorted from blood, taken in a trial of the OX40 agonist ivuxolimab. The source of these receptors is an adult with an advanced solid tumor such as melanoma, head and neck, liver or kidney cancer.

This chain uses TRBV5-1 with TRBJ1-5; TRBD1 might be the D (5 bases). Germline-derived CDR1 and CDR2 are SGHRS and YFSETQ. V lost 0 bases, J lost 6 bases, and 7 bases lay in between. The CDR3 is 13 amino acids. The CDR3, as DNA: TGCGCCAGCAGCTTGGAGGGGAGTCAGCCCCAGCATTTT. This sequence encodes CASSLEGSQPQHF. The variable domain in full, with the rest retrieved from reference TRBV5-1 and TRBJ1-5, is KAGVTQTPRYLIKTRGQQVTLSCSPISGHRSVSWYQQTPGQGLQFLFEYFSETQRNKGNFPGRFSGRQFSNSRSEMNVSTLELGDSALYLCASSLEGSQPQHFGDGTRLSIL.

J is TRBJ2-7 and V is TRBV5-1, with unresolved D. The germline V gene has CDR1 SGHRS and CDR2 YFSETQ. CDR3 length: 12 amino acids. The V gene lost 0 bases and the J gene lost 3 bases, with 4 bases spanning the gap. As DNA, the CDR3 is TGCGCCAGCAGCTTGGACTTCTACGAGCAGTACTTC. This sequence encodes CASSLDFYEQYF.

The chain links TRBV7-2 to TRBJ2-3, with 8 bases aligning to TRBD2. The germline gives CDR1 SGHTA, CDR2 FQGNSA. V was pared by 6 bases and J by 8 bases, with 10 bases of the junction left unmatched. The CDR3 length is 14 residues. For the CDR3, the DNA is TGTGCCAGCAGTTCGTCTAGCGGGTGGGTTACGCAGTATTTT. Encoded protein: CASSSSSGWVTQYF.

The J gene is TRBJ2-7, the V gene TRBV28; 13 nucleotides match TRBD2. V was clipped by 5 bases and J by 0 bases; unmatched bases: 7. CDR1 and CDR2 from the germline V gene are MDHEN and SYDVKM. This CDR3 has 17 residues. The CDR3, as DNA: TGTGCCAGCAGTACCCCGGGACTAGCGGGAAACTCCTACGAGCAGTACTTC. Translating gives CASSTPGLAGNSYEQYF.

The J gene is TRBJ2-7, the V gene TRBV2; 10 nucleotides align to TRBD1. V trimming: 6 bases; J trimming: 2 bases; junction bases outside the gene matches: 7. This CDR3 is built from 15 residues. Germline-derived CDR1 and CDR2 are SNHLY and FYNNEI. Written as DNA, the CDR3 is TGTGCCAGCAGACGCGGACAGGGGGGCACCTACGAGCAGTACTTC. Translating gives CASRRGQGGTYEQYF.

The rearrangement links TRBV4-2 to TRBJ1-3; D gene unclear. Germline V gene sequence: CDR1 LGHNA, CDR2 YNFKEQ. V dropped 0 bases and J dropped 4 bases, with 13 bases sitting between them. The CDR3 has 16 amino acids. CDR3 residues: CASSQDRAGLGNTIYF. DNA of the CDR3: TGTGCCAGCAGCCAAGATCGGGCGGGGTTAGGAAACACCATATATTTT.

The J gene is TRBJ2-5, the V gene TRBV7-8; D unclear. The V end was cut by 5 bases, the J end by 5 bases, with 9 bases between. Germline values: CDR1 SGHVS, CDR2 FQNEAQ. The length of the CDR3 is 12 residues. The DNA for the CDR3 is TGTGCCAGCAGCCCCCTCGCCGAGACCCAGTACTTC. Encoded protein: CASSPLAETQYF.

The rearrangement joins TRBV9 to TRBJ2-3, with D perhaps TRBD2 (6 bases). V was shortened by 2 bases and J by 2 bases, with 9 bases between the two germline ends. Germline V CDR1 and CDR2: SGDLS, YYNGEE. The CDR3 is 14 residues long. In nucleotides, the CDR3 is TGTGCCAGCAGCGTGACTAGGACCACAGATACGCAGTATTTT. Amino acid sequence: CASSVTRTTDTQYF.

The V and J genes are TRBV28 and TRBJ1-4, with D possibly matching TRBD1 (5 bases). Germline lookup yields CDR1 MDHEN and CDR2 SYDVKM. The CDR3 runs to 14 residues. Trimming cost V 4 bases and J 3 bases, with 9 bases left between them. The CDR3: CASSSQTANEKLFF. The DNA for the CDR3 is TGTGCCAGCAGTTCACAGACAGCTAATGAAAAACTGTTTTTT.

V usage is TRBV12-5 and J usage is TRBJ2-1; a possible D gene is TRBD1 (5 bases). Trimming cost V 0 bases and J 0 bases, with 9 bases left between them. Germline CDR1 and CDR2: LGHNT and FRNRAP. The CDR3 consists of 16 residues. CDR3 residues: CASGLVTGSSYNEQFF. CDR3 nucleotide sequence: TGTGCTAGTGGTTTGGTAACAGGCAGCTCCTACAATGAGCAGTTCTTC. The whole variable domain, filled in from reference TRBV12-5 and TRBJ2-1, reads DARVTQTPRHKVTEMGQEVTMRCQPILGHNTVFWYRQTMMQGLELLAYFRNRAPLDDSGMPKDRFSAEMPDATLATLKIQPSEPRDSAVYFCASGLVTGSSYNEQFFGPGTRLTVL.

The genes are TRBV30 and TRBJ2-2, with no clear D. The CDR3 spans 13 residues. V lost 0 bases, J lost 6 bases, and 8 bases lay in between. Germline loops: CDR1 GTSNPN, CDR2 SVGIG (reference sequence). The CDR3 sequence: CAWSVEGAGELFF. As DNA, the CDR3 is TGTGCCTGGAGTGTGGAAGGCGCCGGGGAGCTGTTTTTT.

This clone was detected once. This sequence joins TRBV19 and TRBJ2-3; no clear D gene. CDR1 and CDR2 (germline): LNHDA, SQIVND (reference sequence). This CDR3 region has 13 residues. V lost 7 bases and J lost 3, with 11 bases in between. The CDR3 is CASNHWGTDTQYF. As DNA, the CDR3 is TGTGCCAGTAACCATTGGGGTACAGATACGCAGTATTTT.

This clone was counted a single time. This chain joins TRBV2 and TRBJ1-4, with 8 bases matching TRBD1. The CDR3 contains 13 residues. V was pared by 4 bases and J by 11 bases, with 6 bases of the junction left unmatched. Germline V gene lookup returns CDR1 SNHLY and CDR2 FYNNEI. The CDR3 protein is CASSGQGLGKLFF. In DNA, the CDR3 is TGTGCCAGCAGTGGACAGGGGCTCGGGAAACTGTTTTTT.

CDR3 loop: CASRDRGGAQYF. The CDR3 region has the DNA TGTGCCAGCAGGGACAGGGGTGGGGCGCAGTATTTT. The V and J genes are TRBV28 and TRBJ2-3, with 9 nucleotides matching TRBD1. The CDR3 contains 12 residues. V gave up 6 bases and J gave up 10 bases; unmatched junction bases: 5. Germline V lookup: CDR1 MDHEN, CDR2 SYDVKM.

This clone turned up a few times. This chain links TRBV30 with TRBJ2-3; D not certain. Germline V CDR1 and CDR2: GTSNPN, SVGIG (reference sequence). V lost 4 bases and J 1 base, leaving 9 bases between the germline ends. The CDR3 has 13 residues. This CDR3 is CAWTQSGTDTQYF. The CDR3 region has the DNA TGTGCCTGGACCCAGAGCGGCACAGATACGCAGTATTTT.

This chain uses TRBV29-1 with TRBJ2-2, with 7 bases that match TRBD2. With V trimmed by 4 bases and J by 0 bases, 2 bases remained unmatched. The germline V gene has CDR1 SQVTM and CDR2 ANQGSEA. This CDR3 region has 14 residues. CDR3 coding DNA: TGCAGCGTTGGTGGGAGGGCGAACACCGGGGAGCTGTTTTTT. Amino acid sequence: CSVGGRANTGELFF.

The CDR3 sequence is CASSSENIQYF. The CDR3 DNA is TGTGCCAGCTCGTCTGAAAACATTCAGTACTTC. V is TRBV18 and J is TRBJ2-4; D is uncertain. This CDR3 has 11 amino acids. Germline CDR1 is KGHSH and CDR2 is LQKENI. Trimming pared 6 bases from V and 5 bases from J, leaving 5 bases between.

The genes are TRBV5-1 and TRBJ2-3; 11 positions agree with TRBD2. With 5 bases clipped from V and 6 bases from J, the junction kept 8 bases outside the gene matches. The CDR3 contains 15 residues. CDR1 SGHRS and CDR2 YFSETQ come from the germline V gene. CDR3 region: CASSSGRAGVDTQYF. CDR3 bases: TGCGCCAGCAGTAGCGGGAGGGCCGGGGTTGATACGCAGTATTTT.

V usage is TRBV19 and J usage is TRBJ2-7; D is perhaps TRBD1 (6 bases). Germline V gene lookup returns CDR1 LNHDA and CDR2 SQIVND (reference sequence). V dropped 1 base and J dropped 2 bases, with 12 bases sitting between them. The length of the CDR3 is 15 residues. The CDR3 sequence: CASSIVGASTYEQYF. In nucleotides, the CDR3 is TGTGCCAGTAGTATAGTGGGGGCCAGCACCTACGAGCAGTACTTC.

The CDR3 protein is CASSLGTGGNQPQHF. CDR3 coding DNA: TGTGCCAGCAGTTTAGGGACAGGGGGGAATCAGCCCCAGCATTTT. The chain couples TRBV28 to TRBJ1-5; 11 bases fit TRBD1. The CDR3 extends over 15 amino acids. In germline, CDR1 is MDHEN, CDR2 SYDVKM. After removal of 2 bases from V and 4 bases from J, the junction contained 1 base not matched to a gene. Looking up the rest from reference TRBV28 and TRBJ1-5 gives the full variable domain: DVKVTQSSRYLVKRTGEKVFLECVQDMDHENMFWYRQDPGLGLRLIYFSYDVKMKEKGDIPEGYSVSREKKERFSLILESASTNQTSMYLCASSLGTGGNQPQHFGDGTRLSIL.